These 17 T cell receptor beta chains originate from one sample sequenced in a study of monozygotic twins with inflammatory bowel disease. From the 5' RACE reads, TCRdb lists one entry per CDR3 protein and no DNA. This specimen shows under 350,000 distinct CDR3 sequences; the ten leading clones hold approximately 5.9%. Sequenced: blood. The receptors were gathered from a human donor with ulcerative colitis or Crohn's disease, or a healthy co-twin of an affected twin (not recorded which).

The chain joins TRBV10-3 to TRBJ2-7; with no DNA, the TCRdb D assignment of TRBD2 cannot be verified. The germline V gene encodes CDR1 ENHRY and CDR2 SYGVKD. CDR3 size: 15 residues. The CDR3 sequence: CAISEASGGAGEQYF.

The chain uses TRBV21-1 and TRBJ2-7; the TCRdb call, TRBD1, lacks DNA for checking. TRBV21-1 is a documented pseudogene. CDR3 length equals 15 residues. The CDR3 region is CASSSNRTPSYEQYF.

This CDR3 is CAWRDGVYNSPLHF. The gene calls are TRBV30 and TRBJ1-6; the TCRdb D gene call, TRBD1, has no DNA to confirm it. This CDR3 region has 14 residues. Germline assignment: CDR1 GTSNPN and CDR2 SVGIG (reference sequence).

The chain recombines TRBV3-1 with TRBJ2-7; the TCRdb call, TRBD1, lacks DNA for checking. Per germline, CDR1 LGHDT and CDR2 YNNKEL (reference sequence). This CDR3 is built from 16 residues. This CDR3 is CASSHNPIADTYEQYF.

The CDR3 reads CSVEDIRTAEAFF. V gene TRBV29-1 combines with J gene TRBJ1-1. The CDR3 is made up of 13 amino acids. Germline V gene lookup returns CDR1 SQVTM and CDR2 ANQGSEA.

This sequence joins TRBV7-2 and TRBJ2-2; without DNA, the TCRdb call of TRBD2 cannot be checked. The CDR3 runs 16 residues. Germline V gene lookup returns CDR1 SGHTA and CDR2 FQGNSA. The CDR3 here is CASRPFRGSGTGELFF.

The chain couples TRBV18 to TRBJ2-1. Germline values: CDR1 KGHSH, CDR2 LQKENI. This CDR3 is built from 15 residues. CDR3 region: CASSLGSTVYNEQFF.

CDR3: CASSSRPSMSSYNEQFF. This chain links TRBV7-9 with TRBJ2-1. The germline V gene has CDR1 SEHNR and CDR2 FQNEAQ (reference sequence). This CDR3 has 17 amino acids.

The chain carries TRBV6-5 and TRBJ2-1; no DNA is available, so the TRBD2 call from TCRdb remains unchecked. CDR1 is MNHEY and CDR2 is SVGAGI in the germline V gene. This CDR3 region has 15 residues. Here the CDR3 reads CASSSGLVRDNEQFF.

V and J are TRBV3-1 and TRBJ2-2; TCRdb's D gene call, TRBD1, goes unchecked for lack of DNA. Germline V gene data show CDR1 as LGHDT and CDR2 as YNNKEL (reference sequence). CDR3 length equals 15 residues. This CDR3 is CASSQGTTNTGELFF. The full variable domain, completed using reference TRBV3-1 and TRBJ2-2, is DTAVSQTPKYLVTQMGNDKSIKCEQNLGHDTMYWYKQDSKKFLKIMFSYNNKELIINETVPNRFSPKSPDKAHLNLHINSLELGDSAVYFCASSQGTTNTGELFFGEGSRLTVL.

This chain joins TRBV5-5 and TRBJ1-5; TCRdb lists TRBD1, though no DNA is available to test this call. CDR1 is SGHKS, CDR2 YYEKEE, per germline (reference sequence). The CDR3 length is 14 residues. This CDR3 is CASSLGGVNQPQHF. Filled out from reference TRBV5-5 and TRBJ1-5, the complete variable domain reads DAGVTQSPTHLIKTRGQQVTLRCSPISGHKSVSWYQQVLGQGPQFIFQYYEKEERGRGNFPDRFSARQFPNYSSELNVNALLLGDSALYLCASSLGGVNQPQHFGDGTRLSIL.

The V call is TRBV12-3 or TRBV12-4, the J call TRBJ2-3. The CDR3 has 13 amino acids. The chain's CDR3 is CASFDGGTDTQYF.

The chain links TRBV3-1 to TRBJ2-1; TCRdb calls TRBD2, which cannot be checked without DNA. CDR3 length: 17 amino acids. CDR1 is LGHDT, CDR2 YNNKEL, per germline (reference sequence). CDR3 loop: CASSPLRTSGAHNEQFF.

The chain combines TRBV6-2 or TRBV6-3 with TRBJ1-5. The CDR3 covers 13 residues. CDR1 and CDR2 (germline): MNHEY, SVGEGT. CDR3 sequence: CAGKNRWIQPQHF.

The chain employs TRBV20-1 and TRBJ2-3; TCRdb's D gene call, TRBD2, goes unchecked for lack of DNA. The germline CDR1 and CDR2 sequences are DFQATT and SNEGSKA (reference sequence). The CDR3 runs 14 residues. The CDR3 here is CSASLGGDSDTQYF.

The chain carries TRBV5-1 and TRBJ2-7; the D call from TCRdb, TRBD1, cannot be confirmed without DNA. CDR1 and CDR2 (germline): SGHRS, YFSETQ. This CDR3 is built from 14 residues. The CDR3 protein is CASIAGTEFYEQYF.

The V call is TRBV7-2, the J call TRBJ1-6; TCRdb reports TRBD1, a call that lacks DNA to check it against. In germline, CDR1 is SGHTA, CDR2 FQGNSA. CDR3 length: 15 amino acids. This CDR3 reads CASSLSVGINSPLHF.